Listed here are 4 T cell receptor beta chains from one sample, sequenced in a study of blood T cell repertoires in COVID-19. Measured with immunoSEQ multiplex PCR; TCRdb has only the in-frame clones, and not every one. The sample carries approximately 15,000 clones, 65% to 80% recorded once. Sequenced material: peripheral blood. The receptors come from a boy aged 2 to 10 with active or convalescent COVID-19.

The rearrangement joins TRBV6-5 to TRBJ1-1; a weak D match, TRBD1 (5 bases). V was pared by 0 bases and J by 7 bases, with 15 bases between. CDR1 and CDR2 (germline): MNHEY, SVGAGI. The CDR3 totals 15 residues. The CDR3 loop is CASSYSSGHFGEAFF. DNA of the CDR3: TGTGCCAGCAGTTACTCGAGTGGACATTTTGGTGAAGCTTTCTTT.

A remark on this clone: This sample includes further DNA sequences coding for the same CDR3. The chain recombines TRBV3-1 (or the pseudogene TRBV3-2) with TRBJ1-5, with D possibly TRBD1 on 5 matching bases. The CDR3 extends over 15 amino acids. V lost 1 base and J lost 6, with 13 bases in between. Germline loops: CDR1 LGHDT, CDR2 YNNKEL (reference sequence). In DNA, the CDR3 is TGTGCCAGCAGCCAAGGAGAAGGGGCAGGTCAGCCCCAGCATTTT. Translated, it gives CASSQGEGAGQPQHF.

CDR3 sequence: CASSFGGGGELFF. CDR3 nucleotides: TGTGCCAGCAGTTTCGGGGGGGGTGGGGAGCTGTTTTTT. The chain is built from TRBV27 and TRBJ2-2; TRBD2 matches at 8 bases. Losses at the gene ends were 3 bases for V and 8 bases for J; bases not matched to a gene: 2. The CDR3 sequence is 13 residues long. Germline assignment: CDR1 MNHEY and CDR2 SMNVEV (reference sequence).

The V call is TRBV7-2, the J call TRBJ1-5; 7 bases map to TRBD1. Trimming removed 5 bases from V and 4 bases from J; junction bases left unmatched: 8. Per germline, CDR1 SGHTA and CDR2 FQGNSA. The CDR3 covers 15 residues. The CDR3 sequence is CASSPTRQGNQPQHF. The DNA of the CDR3 is TGTGCCAGCAGCCCGACACGACAGGGAAATCAGCCCCAGCATTTT.